The 19 T cell receptor beta chains below come from one sample, sequenced in a study of identical twins. TCRdb recomputed calls from the 5' RACE reads with MiXCR, one row per CDR3 protein. The table includes some 730,000 distinct CDR3 sequences, 18% detected once. These data were likewise used in another study, on T cells expressing NK-cell markers.

Sample: PBMCs. These receptors were collected from a woman aged 18 to 35 in good health.

The chain couples TRBV3-1 to TRBJ1-1; no clear D gene. Germline lookup yields CDR1 LGHDT and CDR2 YNNKEL (reference sequence). V lost 5 bases, J lost 1 base, and 14 bases lay in between. There are 15 residues in the CDR3. CDR3 in amino acids: CASSSAWGANTEAFF. The CDR3, as DNA: TGTGCCAGCAGCTCAGCTTGGGGAGCGAACACTGAAGCTTTCTTT.

Turning to this clonotype: A read error may account for a junction end that differs from germline. This rearrangement joins TRBV30 to TRBJ2-6, with D perhaps matching TRBD1 (5 bases). Germline V lookup: CDR1 GTSNPN, CDR2 SVGIG (reference sequence). CDR3 length: 15 amino acids. CDR3 in amino acids: CAWSGEPSGADVLTF. As DNA, the CDR3 is TGTGCCTGGAGTGGGGAACCCTCTGGGGCCGACGTCCTGACTTTC.

This clonotype appeared a few times. The gene calls are TRBV5-1 and TRBJ1-5, with D unclear. With 1 base removed from V and 0 bases from J, the gap between germline ends came to 17 bases. Germline CDR1 and CDR2: SGHRS and YFSETQ. There are 18 residues in the CDR3. CDR3 loop: CASSLYRPVLFSNQPQHF. In nucleotides, the CDR3 is TGCGCCAGCAGCTTGTATCGGCCTGTCCTTTTTAGCAATCAGCCCCAGCATTTT.

This clonotype was seen only a few times. The J gene is TRBJ1-4, the V gene TRBV4-3, with D possibly being TRBD1 (6 bases). Trimming cost V 5 bases and J 8 bases, with 15 bases left between them. Germline CDR1 reads LGHNA; CDR2 reads YSLEER. This CDR3 spans 14 amino acids. The CDR3: CASSVTGPGEKLFF. In DNA, the CDR3 is TGCGCCAGCAGCGTGACAGGTCCGGGGGAAAAACTGTTTTTT.

There are a few counts of this clonotype. The chain uses TRBV10-3 and TRBJ1-1; the D is unclear. Germline CDR1 and CDR2: ENHRY and SYGVKD. The length of the CDR3 is 17 residues. Trimming pared 2 bases from V and 0 bases from J, leaving 16 bases between. For the CDR3, the DNA is TGTGCCATCAGTGAGCCGAAAAGTGGACGGCTGAACACTGAAGCTTTCTTT. The encoded protein is CAISEPKSGRLNTEAFF.

The chain recombines TRBV3-1 with TRBJ2-1; 10 bases match TRBD2. The CDR3 loop spans 15 amino acids. V was clipped by 3 bases and J by 7 bases; unmatched bases: 6. Germline V gives CDR1 LGHDT, CDR2 YNNKEL (reference sequence). DNA of the CDR3: TGTGCCAGCAGCCAGCTAGCGGGAGTGGGAAATGAGCAGTTCTTC. It codes for CASSQLAGVGNEQFF.

This clonotype was detected only once. This sequence joins TRBV12-3 or TRBV12-4 and TRBJ1-1, with TRBD1 matching over 9 bases. Unmatched junction bases numbered 1, after V lost 5 bases and J lost 9 bases. CDR3 length: 11 residues. The CDR3 DNA follows: TGTGCCAGCAGTACAGGGGGCCAAGCTTTCTTT. Its translation: CASSTGGQAFF.

The chain carries TRBV5-1 and TRBJ2-3, with 14 bases fitting TRBD2. V shed 0 bases and J 2 bases; nucleotides not matched to a gene: 2. CDR1 is SGHRS, CDR2 YFSETQ, per germline. This CDR3 comprises 17 residues. The chain's CDR3 is CASSLGTSGGLTDTQYF. CDR3 sequence (DNA): TGCGCCAGCAGCTTGGGGACTAGCGGGGGGCTCACAGATACGCAGTATTTT.

This clonotype has more than one count but fewer than ten. The chain links TRBV7-8 to TRBJ2-1; 7 bases align to TRBD2. After removal of 5 bases from V and 1 base from J, the junction contained 14 bases not matched to a gene. Germline-derived CDR1 and CDR2 are SGHVS and FQNEAQ. This CDR3 is 18 amino acids long. CDR3 in DNA: TGTGCCAGCAGCAACCCTTTGCGGGAGTGGGGTTCCTACAATGAGCAGTTCTTC. It translates to CASSNPLREWGSYNEQFF.

V usage is TRBV6-2 or TRBV6-3 and J usage is TRBJ2-7; D may be TRBD2 (6 bases). Trimming pared 2 bases from V and 1 base from J, leaving 12 bases between. Germline CDR1 reads MNHEY; CDR2 reads SVGEGT. This CDR3 comprises 15 residues. The CDR3 bases are TGTGCCAGCAGTTACAAATTAGCGGCTTCCTACGAGCAGTACTTC. Translating it yields CASSYKLAASYEQYF.

The chain couples TRBV6-2 or TRBV6-3 to TRBJ2-5; D is unresolved. The germline V and J ends were trimmed by 6 bases and 10 bases, with 12 bases remaining between them. The CDR3 is made up of 11 amino acids. Germline lookup yields CDR1 MNHEY and CDR2 SVGEGT. The CDR3 nucleotides are TGTGCCAGCAGCCAGTCATCTGGCCAGTACTTC. Translation: CASSQSSGQYF.

This clonotype was detected many times. The rearrangement uses TRBV10-3 and TRBJ2-2; 7 bases match TRBD1. With 9 bases clipped from V and 0 bases from J, the junction kept 10 bases outside the gene matches. This CDR3 contains 16 residues. The V gene's germline CDR1 is ENHRY and CDR2 SYGVKD. CDR3 sequence (DNA): TGTGCCATACAAGACCGGGACAGAGCGAACACCGGGGAGCTGTTTTTT. As protein: CAIQDRDRANTGELFF.

This clonotype occurred a few times. The chain carries TRBV20-1 and TRBJ2-3, with D maybe TRBD1 (5 bases). This CDR3 contains 12 residues. V dropped 4 bases and J dropped 1 base, with 6 bases sitting between them. Germline loops: CDR1 DFQATT, CDR2 SNEGSKA (reference sequence). The CDR3 region is CSAIRGTDTQYF. CDR3 in DNA: TGCAGTGCTATCAGGGGCACAGATACGCAGTATTTT.

The V call is TRBV18, the J call TRBJ1-1; D remains ambiguous. V was clipped by 1 base and J by 2 bases, with 11 bases between them. Germline CDR1 is KGHSH and CDR2 is LQKENI. This CDR3 is 15 amino acids long. In DNA, the CDR3 is TGTGCCAGCTCACCACTATCGGACCTAAACACTGAAGCTTTCTTT. Protein: CASSPLSDLNTEAFF.

The chain employs TRBV6-1 and TRBJ1-5; possibly TRBD1 for D (5 bases). Trimming cost V 8 bases and J 0 bases, with 11 bases left between them. Per germline, CDR1 MNHNS and CDR2 SASEGT. CDR3 length: 14 residues. CDR3 sequence reads: CASWDLYSNQPQHF. In nucleotides, the CDR3 is TGTGCCAGCTGGGACCTCTATAGCAATCAGCCCCAGCATTTT.

This clonotype was observed a few times. This chain joins TRBV11-2 and TRBJ2-1, with 10 bases identical to TRBD2. The CDR3 loop spans 16 amino acids. Germline V lookup: CDR1 SGHAT, CDR2 FQNNGV. Losses at the gene ends were 2 bases for V and 2 bases for J; bases not matched to a gene: 3. CDR3 loop: CASSLPAGGPYNEQFF. CDR3 DNA sequence: TGTGCCAGCAGCTTACCAGCGGGAGGGCCCTACAATGAGCAGTTCTTC.

This clonotype was detected many times. V gene TRBV3-1 combines with J gene TRBJ1-5; D is unclear. The germline V gene encodes CDR1 LGHDT and CDR2 YNNKEL (reference sequence). The CDR3 contains 14 residues. V lost 4 bases, J lost 1 base, and 8 bases lay in between. Here the CDR3 DNA reads TGTGCCAGCAGCCTTACTCGGAGCAATCAGCCCCAGCATTTT. Protein sequence: CASSLTRSNQPQHF.

In its sample, this clonotype was seen a few times. J is TRBJ2-7 and V is TRBV12-3 or TRBV12-4; 9 bases agree with TRBD2. There are 15 residues in the CDR3. V lost 4 bases and J lost 6; bases outside the gene matches: 10. As DNA, the CDR3 is TGTGCCAGCAGTTCGGGGAGGGCGGGAGGGCCCGAGCAGTACTTC. Protein: CASSSGRAGGPEQYF.

This clonotype has more than one count but fewer than ten. The chain couples TRBV29-1 to TRBJ2-1; a possible D gene is TRBD1 (6 bases). CDR1 SQVTM and CDR2 ANQGSEA come from the germline V gene. The CDR3 is 14 amino acids. The V end lost 7 bases, the J end lost 6 bases, and 19 bases lay between the germline ends. In DNA, the CDR3 is TGCAGCGGTCGCCCGTTCGACAGGAGCAATGAGCAGTTCTTC. It specifies CSGRPFDRSNEQFF.